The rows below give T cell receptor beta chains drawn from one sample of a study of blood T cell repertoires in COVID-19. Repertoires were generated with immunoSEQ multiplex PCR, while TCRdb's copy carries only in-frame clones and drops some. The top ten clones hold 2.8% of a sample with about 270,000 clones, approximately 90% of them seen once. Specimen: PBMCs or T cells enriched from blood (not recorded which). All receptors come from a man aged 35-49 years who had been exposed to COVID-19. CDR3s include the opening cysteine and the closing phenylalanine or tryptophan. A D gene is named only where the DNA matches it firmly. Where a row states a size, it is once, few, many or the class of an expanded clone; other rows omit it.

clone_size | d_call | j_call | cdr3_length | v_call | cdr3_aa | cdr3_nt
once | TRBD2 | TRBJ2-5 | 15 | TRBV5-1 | CASSLRLAEQETQYF | TGCGCCAGCAGCTTACGACTAGCGGAACAAGAGACCCAGTACTTC
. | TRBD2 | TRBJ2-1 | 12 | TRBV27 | CASSPTSDKQFF | TGTGCCAGCAGTCCCACTAGCGACAAGCAGTTCTTC
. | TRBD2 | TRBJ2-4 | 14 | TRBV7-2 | CASSLVGTSGAQYF | TGTGCCAGCAGCTTAGTGGGGACTAGCGGGGCTCAGTACTTC
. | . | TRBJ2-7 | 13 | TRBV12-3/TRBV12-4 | CASTPRRGYEQYF | TGTGCCAGCACCCCCCGACGGGGCTACGAGCAGTACTTC
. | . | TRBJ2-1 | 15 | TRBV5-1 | CASSLPSVSYNEQFF | TGCGCCAGCAGCTTGCCTAGCGTCTCCTACAATGAGCAGTTCTTC
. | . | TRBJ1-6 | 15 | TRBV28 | CASTLGKTYNSPLHF | TGTGCCAGCACGCTCGGGAAAACCTATAATTCACCCCTCCACTTT
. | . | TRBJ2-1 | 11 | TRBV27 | CATRWADEQFF | TGTGCCACCCGATGGGCCGATGAGCAGTTCTTC
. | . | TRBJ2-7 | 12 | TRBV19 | CASTADSYEQYF | TGTGCCAGTACCGCAGACTCCTACGAGCAGTACTTC
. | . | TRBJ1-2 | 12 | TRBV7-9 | CASSLDRDGYTF | TGTGCCAGCAGCTTAGACCGGGATGGCTACACCTTC
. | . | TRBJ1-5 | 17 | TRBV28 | CASTHGVGAGDNQPQHF | TGTGCCAGCACCCACGGCGTGGGGGCGGGAGACAATCAGCCCCAGCATTTT
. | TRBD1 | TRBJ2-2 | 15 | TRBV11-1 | CASSLTGYLTGELFF | TGTGCCAGCAGCTTGACAGGGTACCTCACCGGGGAGCTGTTTTTT
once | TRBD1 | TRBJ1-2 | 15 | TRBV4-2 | CASSQAWGQGEGYTF | TGTGCCAGCAGCCAGGCCTGGGGACAGGGGGAAGGCTACACCTTC
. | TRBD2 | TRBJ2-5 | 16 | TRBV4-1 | CASSQLGVAGQETQYF | TGCGCCAGCAGCCAGTTAGGCGTAGCGGGACAAGAGACCCAGTACTTC
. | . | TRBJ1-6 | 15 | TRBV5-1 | CASSPGGLENSPLHF | TGCGCCAGCAGCCCGGGGGGTCTGGAAAATTCACCCCTCCACTTT
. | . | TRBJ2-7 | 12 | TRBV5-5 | CASSAELYEQYF | TGTGCCAGCAGCGCGGAACTATACGAGCAGTACTTC
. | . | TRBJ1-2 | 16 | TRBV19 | CASRTGGVQGQEGYTF | TGTGCCAGTAGAACGGGAGGAGTACAGGGCCAAGAGGGCTACACCTTC
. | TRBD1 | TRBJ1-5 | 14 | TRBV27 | CASSLQGVGQPQHF | TGTGCCAGCAGTTTACAGGGGGTGGGCCAGCCCCAGCATTTT
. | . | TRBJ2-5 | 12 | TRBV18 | CASSPNQETQYF | TGTGCCAGCTCCCCCAACCAAGAGACCCAGTACTTC
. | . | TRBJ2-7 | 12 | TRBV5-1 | CASSAGGDEQYF | TGCGCCAGCAGCGCCGGCGGGGACGAGCAGTACTTC
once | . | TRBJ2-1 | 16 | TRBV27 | CASSLASGSSYNEQFF | TGTGCCAGCAGTTTGGCCTCCGGGAGCTCCTACAATGAGCAGTTCTTC
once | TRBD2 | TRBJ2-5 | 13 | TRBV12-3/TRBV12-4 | CASSLLAGETQYF | TGTGCCAGCAGTTTACTAGCGGGTGAGACCCAGTACTTC
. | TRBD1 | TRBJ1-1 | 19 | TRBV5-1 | CASSLAGQGVKRRNTEAFF | TGCGCCAGCAGCTTGGCCGGGCAGGGGGTGAAAAGGAGGAACACTGAAGCTTTCTTT
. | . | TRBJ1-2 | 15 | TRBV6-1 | CASSERSPGNYGYTF | TGTGCCAGCAGTGAAAGGTCCCCAGGCAACTATGGCTACACCTTC
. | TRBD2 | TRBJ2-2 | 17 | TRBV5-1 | CASSLEIAGGGTGELFF | TGCGCCAGCAGCTTGGAAATAGCGGGAGGTGGAACCGGGGAGCTGTTTTTT
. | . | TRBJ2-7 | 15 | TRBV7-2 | CASSLDNGRVGEQYF | TGTGCCAGCAGCTTAGACAACGGGAGAGTAGGCGAGCAGTACTTC
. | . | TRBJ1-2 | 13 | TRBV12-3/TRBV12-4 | CAILRDPLIGYTF | TGTGCCATACTCAGGGATCCTTTGATTGGCTACACCTTC
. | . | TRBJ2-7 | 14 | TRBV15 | CATSRDSGLYEQYF | TGTGCCACCAGCAGAGATTCAGGACTCTACGAGCAGTACTTC
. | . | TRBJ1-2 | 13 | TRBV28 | CASSTSGYSGYTF | TGTGCCAGCAGCACCTCAGGTTATTCTGGCTACACCTTC
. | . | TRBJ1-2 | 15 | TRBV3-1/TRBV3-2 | CASSQEDRLLDGYTF | TGTGCCAGCAGCCAAGAAGACAGGCTACTGGATGGCTACACCTTC
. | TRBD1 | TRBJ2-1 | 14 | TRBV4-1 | CASSRTGSYNEQFF | TGCGCCAGCAGCCGGACAGGGTCTTACAATGAGCAGTTCTTC
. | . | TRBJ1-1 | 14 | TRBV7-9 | CASSHRDLNTEAFF | TGTGCCAGCAGCCATCGGGACTTGAACACTGAAGCTTTCTTT
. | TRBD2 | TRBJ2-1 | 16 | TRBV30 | CAWSSEAGGPNNEQFF | TGTGCCTGGAGTAGCGAAGCGGGAGGGCCCAACAATGAGCAGTTCTTC
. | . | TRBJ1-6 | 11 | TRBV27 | CASGTSGPLHF | TGTGCCAGCGGTACATCGGGGCCCCTCCACTTT
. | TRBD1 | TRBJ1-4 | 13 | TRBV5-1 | CASRTGGREKLFF | TGCGCCAGCCGTACAGGGGGCAGGGAAAAACTGTTTTTT
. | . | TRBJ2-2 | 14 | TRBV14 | CASSLATRTGELFF | TGTGCCAGCAGCCTCGCAACACGAACCGGGGAGCTGTTTTTT
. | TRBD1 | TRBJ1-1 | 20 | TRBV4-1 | CASSLLPGQGHYNMNTEAFF | TGCGCCAGCAGCCTATTACCGGGACAGGGACATTACAACATGAACACTGAAGCTTTCTTT
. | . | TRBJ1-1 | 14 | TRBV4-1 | CASSLQVGDTEAFF | TGCGCCAGCAGCCTCCAGGTCGGGGACACTGAAGCTTTCTTT
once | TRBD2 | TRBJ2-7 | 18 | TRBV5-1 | CASSLRSGWTSPSYEQYF | TGCGCCAGCAGCCTGCGCTCTGGCTGGACTAGCCCGTCGTACGAGCAGTACTTC
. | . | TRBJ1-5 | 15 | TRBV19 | CASSIRGNSNQPQHF | TGTGCCAGTAGTATTAGGGGGAATAGCAATCAGCCCCAGCATTTT
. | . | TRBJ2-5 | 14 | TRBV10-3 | CAISELEGRETQYF | TGTGCCATCAGTGAGTTGGAGGGGCGAGAGACCCAGTACTTC
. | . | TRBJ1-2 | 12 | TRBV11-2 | CASSLSGYGYTF | TGTGCCAGCAGCTTATCAGGCTATGGCTACACCTTC
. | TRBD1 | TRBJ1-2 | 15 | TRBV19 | CASSLSGTGPYGYTF | TGTGCCAGTTCATTATCCGGGACAGGACCCTATGGCTACACCTTC
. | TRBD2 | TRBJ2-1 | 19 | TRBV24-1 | CATSDSRVAGGPYYNEQFF | TGTGCCACCAGTGATTCGAGGGTAGCGGGAGGGCCCTACTACAATGAGCAGTTCTTC
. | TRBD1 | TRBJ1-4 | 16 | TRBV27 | CASRAGQLRTNEKLFF | TGTGCCAGCAGGGCGGGACAGTTAAGGACTAATGAAAAACTGTTTTTT
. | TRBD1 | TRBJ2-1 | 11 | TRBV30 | CAGTAYNEQFF | TGTGCCGGGACAGCCTACAATGAGCAGTTCTTC
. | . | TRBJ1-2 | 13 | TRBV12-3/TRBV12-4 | CASSRGWAYGYTF | TGTGCCAGCAGCCGTGGTTGGGCCTATGGCTACACCTTC
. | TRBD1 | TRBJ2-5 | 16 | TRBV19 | CASSTSGTGGSETQYF | TGTGCCAGTAGTACTTCCGGGACAGGGGGCTCCGAGACCCAGTACTTC
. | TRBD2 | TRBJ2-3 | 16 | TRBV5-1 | CASSSGLAGPTDTQYF | TGCGCCAGCAGCTCGGGACTAGCGGGTCCCACAGATACGCAGTATTTT
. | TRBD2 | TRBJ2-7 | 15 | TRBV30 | CAWQPPGTSGYEQYF | TGTGCCTGGCAACCTCCCGGGACTAGCGGCTACGAGCAGTACTTC
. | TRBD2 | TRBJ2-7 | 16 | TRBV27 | CASSLSRLAGASEQYF | TGTGCCAGCAGTTTATCCCGACTAGCGGGAGCTTCCGAGCAGTACTTC
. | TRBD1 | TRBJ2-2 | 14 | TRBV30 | CAWGWTGNTGELFF | TGTGCCTGGGGATGGACAGGGAACACCGGGGAGCTGTTTTTT
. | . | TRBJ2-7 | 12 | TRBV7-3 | CASSLKETQQYF | TGTGCCAGCAGCCTAAAAGAGACACAGCAGTACTTC
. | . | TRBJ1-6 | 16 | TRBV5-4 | CASSLAGNSYNSPLHF | TGTGCCAGCAGCTTGGCAGGGAACTCCTATAATTCACCCCTCCACTTT
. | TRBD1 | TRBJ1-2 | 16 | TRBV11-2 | CASSLEAQGASGGYTF | TGTGCCAGCAGCTTAGAGGCACAGGGGGCATCGGGTGGCTACACCTTC
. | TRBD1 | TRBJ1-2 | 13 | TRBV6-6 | CASSTGEIYGYTF | TGTGCCAGCAGTACAGGGGAGATCTATGGCTACACCTTC
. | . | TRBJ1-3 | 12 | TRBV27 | CASRSAGNTIYF | TGTGCCAGCAGATCCGCTGGAAACACCATATATTTT
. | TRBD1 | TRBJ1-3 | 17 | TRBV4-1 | CASSLTLDRGTGNTIYF | TGCGCCAGCAGCCTAACCCTCGACAGGGGAACTGGAAACACCATATATTTT
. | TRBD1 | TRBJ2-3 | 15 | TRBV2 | CASSELGQGGDTQYF | TGTGCCAGCAGCGAACTCGGACAGGGGGGGGATACGCAGTATTTT
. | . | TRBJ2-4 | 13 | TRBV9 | CASSARTSHIQYF | TGTGCCAGCAGCGCACGGACTTCCCACATTCAGTACTTC